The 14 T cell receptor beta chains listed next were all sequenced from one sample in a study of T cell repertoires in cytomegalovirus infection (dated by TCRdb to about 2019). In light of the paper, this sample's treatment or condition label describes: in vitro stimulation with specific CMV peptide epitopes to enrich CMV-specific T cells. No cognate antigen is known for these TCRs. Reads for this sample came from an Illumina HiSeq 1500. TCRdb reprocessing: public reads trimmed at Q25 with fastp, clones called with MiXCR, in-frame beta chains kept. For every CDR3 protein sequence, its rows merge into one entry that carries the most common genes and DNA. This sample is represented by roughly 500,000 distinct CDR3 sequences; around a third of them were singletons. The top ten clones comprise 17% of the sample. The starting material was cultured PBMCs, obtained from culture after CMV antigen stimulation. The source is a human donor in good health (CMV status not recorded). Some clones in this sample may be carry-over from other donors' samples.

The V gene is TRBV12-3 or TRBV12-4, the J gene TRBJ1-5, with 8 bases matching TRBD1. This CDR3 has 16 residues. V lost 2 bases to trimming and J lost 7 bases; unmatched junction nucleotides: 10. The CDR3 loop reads CASSLSGQGGGQPQHF. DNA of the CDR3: TGTGCCAGCAGTTTAAGTGGACAGGGAGGAGGACAGCCCCAGCATTTT.

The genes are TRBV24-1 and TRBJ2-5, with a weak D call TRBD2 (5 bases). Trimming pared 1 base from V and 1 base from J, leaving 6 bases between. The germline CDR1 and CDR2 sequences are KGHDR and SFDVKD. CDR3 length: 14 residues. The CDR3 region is CATSDLGSQETQYF. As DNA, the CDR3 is TGTGCCACCAGTGATTTAGGGAGCCAAGAGACCCAGTACTTC.

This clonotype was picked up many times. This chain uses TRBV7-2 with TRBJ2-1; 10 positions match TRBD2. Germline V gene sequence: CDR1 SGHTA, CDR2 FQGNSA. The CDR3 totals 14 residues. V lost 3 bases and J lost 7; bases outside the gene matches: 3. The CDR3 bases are TGTGCCAGCAGCTTCGCTAGCGGGAGAAATGAGCAGTTCTTC. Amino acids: CASSFASGRNEQFF.

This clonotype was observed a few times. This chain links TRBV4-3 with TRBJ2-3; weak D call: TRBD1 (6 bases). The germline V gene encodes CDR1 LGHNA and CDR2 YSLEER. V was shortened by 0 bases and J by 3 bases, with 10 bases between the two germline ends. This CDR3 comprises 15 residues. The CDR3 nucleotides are TGCGCCAGCAGCCAAGAGGGGGCTAAGACAGATACGCAGTATTTT. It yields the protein CASSQEGAKTDTQYF.

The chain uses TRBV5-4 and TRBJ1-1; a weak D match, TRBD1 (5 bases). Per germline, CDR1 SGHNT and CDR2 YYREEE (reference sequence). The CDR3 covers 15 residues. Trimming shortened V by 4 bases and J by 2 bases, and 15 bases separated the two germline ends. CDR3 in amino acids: CASSRLGDRNTEAFF. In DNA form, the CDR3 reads TGTGCCAGCAGCCGATTGGGGGACCGAAACACTGAAGCTTTCTTT.

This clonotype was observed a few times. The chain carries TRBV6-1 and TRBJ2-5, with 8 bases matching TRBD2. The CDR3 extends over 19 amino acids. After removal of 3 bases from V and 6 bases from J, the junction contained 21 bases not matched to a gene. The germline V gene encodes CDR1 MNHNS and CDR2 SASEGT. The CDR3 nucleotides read TGTGCCAGCAGTGAGTCGGCCCCCTTTGGCTCCCCGGGAGGGAAGACCCAGTACTTC. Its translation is CASSESAPFGSPGGKTQYF.

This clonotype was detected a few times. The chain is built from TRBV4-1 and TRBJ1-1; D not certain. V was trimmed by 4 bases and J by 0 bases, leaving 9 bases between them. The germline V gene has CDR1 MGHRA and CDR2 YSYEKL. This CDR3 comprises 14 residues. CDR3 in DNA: TGCGCCAGCAGCCTAGGCATTTTGAACACTGAAGCTTTCTTT. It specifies CASSLGILNTEAFF.

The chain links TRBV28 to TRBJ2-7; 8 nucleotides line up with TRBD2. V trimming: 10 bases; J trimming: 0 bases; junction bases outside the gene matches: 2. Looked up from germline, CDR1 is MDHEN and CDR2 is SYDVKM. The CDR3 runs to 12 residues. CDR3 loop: CAIAGTSYEQYF. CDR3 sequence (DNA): TGTGCCATAGCGGGGACCTCCTACGAGCAGTACTTC.

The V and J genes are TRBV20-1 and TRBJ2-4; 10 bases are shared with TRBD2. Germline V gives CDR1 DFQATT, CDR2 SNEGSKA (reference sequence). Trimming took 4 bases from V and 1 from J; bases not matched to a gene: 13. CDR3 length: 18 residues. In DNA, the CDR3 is TGCAGTGCTAATTCCGCCCTAGCGGGAGCCACGGCCAAAAACATTCAGTACTTC. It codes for CSANSALAGATAKNIQYF.

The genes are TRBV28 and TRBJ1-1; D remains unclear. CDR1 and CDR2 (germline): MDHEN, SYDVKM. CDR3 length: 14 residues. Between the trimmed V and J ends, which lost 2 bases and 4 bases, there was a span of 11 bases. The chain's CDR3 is CASSLTGRLTEAFF. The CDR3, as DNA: TGTGCCAGCAGTTTAACTGGACGGCTCACTGAAGCTTTCTTT.

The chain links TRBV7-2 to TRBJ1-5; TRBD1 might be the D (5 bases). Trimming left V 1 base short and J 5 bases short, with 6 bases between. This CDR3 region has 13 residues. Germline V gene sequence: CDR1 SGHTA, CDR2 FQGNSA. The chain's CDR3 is CASSLETDQPQHF. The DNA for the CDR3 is TGTGCCAGCAGCTTAGAGACAGATCAGCCCCAGCATTTT.

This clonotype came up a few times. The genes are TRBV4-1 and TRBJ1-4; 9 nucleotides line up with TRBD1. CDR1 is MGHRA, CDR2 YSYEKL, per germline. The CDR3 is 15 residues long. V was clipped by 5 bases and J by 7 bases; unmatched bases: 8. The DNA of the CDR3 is TGCGCCAGCAGCGGACAGGGGCCAAGGGGTGAAAAACTGTTTTTT. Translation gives CASSGQGPRGEKLFF.

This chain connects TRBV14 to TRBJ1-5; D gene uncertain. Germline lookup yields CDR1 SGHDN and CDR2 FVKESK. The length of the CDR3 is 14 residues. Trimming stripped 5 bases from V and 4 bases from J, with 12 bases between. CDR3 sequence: CASSNGLSNQPQHF. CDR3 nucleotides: TGTGCCAGCAGCAACGGCCTTTCAAATCAGCCCCAGCATTTT.

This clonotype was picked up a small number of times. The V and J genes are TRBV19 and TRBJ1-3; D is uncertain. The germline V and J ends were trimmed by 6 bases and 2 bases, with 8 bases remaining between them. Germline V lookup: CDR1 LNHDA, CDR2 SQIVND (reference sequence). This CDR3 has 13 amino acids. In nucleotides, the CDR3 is TGTGCCAGTAGCGCGCGGACTGGAAACACCATATATTTT. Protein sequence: CASSARTGNTIYF. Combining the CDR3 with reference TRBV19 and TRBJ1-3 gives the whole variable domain DGGITQSPKYLFRKEGQNVTLSCEQNLNHDAMYWYRQDPGQGLRLIYYSQIVNDFQKGDIAEGYSVSREKKESFPLTVTSAQKNPTAFYLCASSARTGNTIYFGEGSWLTVV.